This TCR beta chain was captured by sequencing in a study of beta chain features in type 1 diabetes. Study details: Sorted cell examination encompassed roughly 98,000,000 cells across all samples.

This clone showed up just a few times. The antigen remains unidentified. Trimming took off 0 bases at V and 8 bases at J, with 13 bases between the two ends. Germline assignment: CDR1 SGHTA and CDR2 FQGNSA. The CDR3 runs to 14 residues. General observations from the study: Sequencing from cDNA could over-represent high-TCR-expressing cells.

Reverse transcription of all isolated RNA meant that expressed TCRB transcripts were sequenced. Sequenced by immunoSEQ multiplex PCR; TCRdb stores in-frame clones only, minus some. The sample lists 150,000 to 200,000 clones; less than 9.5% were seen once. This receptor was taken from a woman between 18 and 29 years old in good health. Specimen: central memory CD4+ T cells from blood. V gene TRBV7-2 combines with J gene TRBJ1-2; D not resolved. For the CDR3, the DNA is TGTGCCAGCAGCTTAGCGAGTGGAGGGAGGGGCTACACCTTC. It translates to CASSLASGGRGYTF.